Following are 28 T cell receptor beta chains from one sample sequenced in a study of blood T cell repertoires in COVID-19. TCRdb's table, derived via immunoSEQ multiplex PCR, lists solely in-frame clones and lacks some. The table records about 670,000 clones, 80% to 90% of them present only once. Sequencing used peripheral blood. These receptor sequences come from a young woman with acute or convalescent COVID-19.

V gene TRBV5-5 combines with J gene TRBJ1-4; 8 bases align to TRBD1. This CDR3 is 16 amino acids long. The germline CDR1 and CDR2 sequences are SGHKS and YYEKEE (reference sequence). With 4 bases clipped from V and 0 bases from J, the junction kept 5 bases outside the gene matches. The CDR3 region is CASSPGTGTTNEKLFF. The CDR3, as DNA: TGTGCCAGCAGCCCGGGGACAGGTACAACTAATGAAAAACTGTTTTTT.

Concerning this clone: In the same sample, other DNA sequences code for this CDR3. The chain uses TRBV5-1 and TRBJ2-1; D is undetermined. Looked up from germline, CDR1 is SGHRS and CDR2 is YFSETQ. V was pared by 0 bases and J by 0 bases, with 10 bases between. The CDR3 totals 16 residues. Here the CDR3 DNA reads TGCGCCAGCAGCTTGGCCGGCGGTAGCTCCTACAATGAGCAGTTCTTC. Amino acids: CASSLAGGSSYNEQFF.

The chain couples TRBV7-3 to TRBJ2-1; 7 nucleotides line up with TRBD2. V lost 3 bases and J lost 0; bases outside the gene matches: 5. The CDR3 totals 16 residues. CDR1 and CDR2 (germline): SGHTA, FQGTGA. The CDR3 DNA reads as TGTGCCAGCAGCTTCGTAGCGGGTGTCTCCTACAATGAGCAGTTCTTC. Amino acid sequence: CASSFVAGVSYNEQFF.

V and J are TRBV7-2 and TRBJ2-7, with D uncertain. CDR1 SGHTA and CDR2 FQGNSA come from the germline V gene. Trimming stripped 6 bases from V and 3 bases from J, with 18 bases between. The CDR3 is 15 amino acids. The CDR3 DNA is TGTGCCAGCAGTCGACTCACGGTTATTGACTACGAGCAGTACTTC. This codes for CASSRLTVIDYEQYF.

The rearrangement links TRBV7-3 to TRBJ1-5, with D perhaps TRBD1 (5 bases). The germline V and J ends were trimmed by 6 bases and 1 base, with 16 bases remaining between them. Germline V gene data show CDR1 as SGHTA and CDR2 as FQGTGA. CDR3 length: 16 residues. The CDR3 here is CASRPLGEGSNQPQHF. CDR3 sequence (DNA): TGTGCCAGCAGACCCCTGGGGGAGGGGAGCAATCAGCCCCAGCATTTT.

J is TRBJ1-5 and V is TRBV30; the match to TRBD1 covers 8 bases. Germline V lookup: CDR1 GTSNPN, CDR2 SVGIG (reference sequence). The CDR3 length is 13 residues. V dropped 2 bases and J dropped 9; count of bases not matched to a gene: 6. The CDR3 spells CAWSLQGGGPQHF. CDR3 DNA sequence: TGTGCCTGGAGTTTACAGGGGGGCGGGCCCCAGCATTTT.

This rearrangement joins TRBV11-2 to TRBJ2-1, with 7 nucleotides matching TRBD1. The CDR3 has 17 amino acids. Trimming at V came to 4 bases and at J to 2 bases, leaving 11 bases not matched to a gene. Germline loops: CDR1 SGHAT, CDR2 FQNNGV. The DNA for the CDR3 is TGTGCCAGCAGCTCCTTGACAGGGAAATACCCCTACAATGAGCAGTTCTTC. Amino acid sequence: CASSSLTGKYPYNEQFF. Drawing the rest from reference TRBV11-2 and TRBJ2-1, the complete variable domain is EAGVAQSPRYKIIEKRQSVAFWCNPISGHATLYWYQQILGQGPKLLIQFQNNGVVDDSQLPKDRFSAERLKGVDSTLKIQPAKLEDSAVYLCASSSLTGKYPYNEQFFGPGTRLTVL.

V and J are TRBV9 and TRBJ1-1; maybe TRBD1 (6 bases). The V gene's germline CDR1 is SGDLS and CDR2 YYNGEE. The germline V and J ends were trimmed by 4 bases and 0 bases, with 16 bases remaining between them. The CDR3 contains 16 residues. CDR3 loop: CASSLNPGHLNTEAFF. The CDR3 DNA reads as TGTGCCAGCAGCCTGAACCCGGGACACCTGAACACTGAAGCTTTCTTT.

The chain is built from TRBV4-3 and TRBJ2-2; D remains ambiguous. The CDR3 contains 14 residues. Germline CDR1 LGHNA, CDR2 YSLEER. The V end lost 0 bases, the J end lost 4 bases, and 6 bases lay between the germline ends. The DNA for the CDR3 is TGCGCCAGCAGCCAAGAAGTCGGCACCGGGGAGCTGTTTTTT. Translated, it gives CASSQEVGTGELFF.

The chain uses TRBV6-6 and TRBJ1-2; D perhaps matches TRBD1 (6 bases). The CDR3 length is 16 residues. V dropped 0 bases and J dropped 4 bases, with 15 bases sitting between them. The germline CDR1 and CDR2 sequences are MNHNY and SVGAGI (reference sequence). The CDR3 spells CASSYSAAGGGYGYTF. The DNA of the CDR3 is TGTGCCAGCAGTTACTCGGCGGCGGGGGGCGGCTATGGCTACACCTTC.

The chain uses TRBV2 and TRBJ1-5; unclear D gene. Per germline, CDR1 SNHLY and CDR2 FYNNEI. Trimming took off 6 bases at V and 5 bases at J, with 8 bases between the two ends. The CDR3 sequence is 12 residues long. CDR3 region: CASRLIDQPQHF. CDR3 in DNA: TGTGCCAGCAGACTGATTGATCAGCCCCAGCATTTT.

The rearrangement links TRBV3-1 (or the pseudogene TRBV3-2) to TRBJ1-5, with unresolved D. Trimming pared 3 bases from V and 4 bases from J, leaving 4 bases between. This CDR3 is built from 12 residues. Germline values: CDR1 LGHDT, CDR2 YNNKEL (reference sequence). CDR3 amino acids: CASSHQNQPQHF. The CDR3 region has the DNA TGTGCCAGCAGCCATCAAAATCAGCCCCAGCATTTT.

The chain employs TRBV14 and TRBJ2-5; D is perhaps TRBD2 (6 bases). The CDR3 consists of 15 residues. V lost 0 bases, J lost 4 bases, and 12 bases lay in between. From germline, CDR1 is SGHDN and CDR2 FVKESK. The CDR3 DNA is TGTGCCAGCAGCCAAGACGGGAGACTATTAGAGACCCAGTACTTC. Translating it yields CASSQDGRLLETQYF.

This rearrangement joins TRBV19 to TRBJ1-2, with 9 bases that match TRBD1. The CDR3 consists of 15 residues. The V gene end was trimmed by 6 bases and the J gene end by 5 bases; junction bases not matched to a gene: 10. The germline CDR1 and CDR2 sequences are LNHDA and SQIVND (reference sequence). For the CDR3, the DNA is TGTGCCAGTAGGGGGCCGGACAGGGGATTTTATGGCTACACCTTC. Protein product: CASRGPDRGFYGYTF. The full variable domain, its missing parts supplied by reference TRBV19 and TRBJ1-2, is DGGITQSPKYLFRKEGQNVTLSCEQNLNHDAMYWYRQDPGQGLRLIYYSQIVNDFQKGDIAEGYSVSREKKESFPLTVTSAQKNPTAFYLCASRGPDRGFYGYTFGSGTRLTVV.

The J gene is TRBJ1-1, the V gene TRBV14; tentatively, D is TRBD1 (5 bases). Germline V gene lookup returns CDR1 SGHDN and CDR2 FVKESK. Trimming left V 1 base short and J 1 base short, with 7 bases between. This CDR3 has 14 amino acids. The CDR3 loop is CASSQARGNTEAFF. CDR3 nucleotide sequence: TGTGCCAGCAGCCAAGCAAGGGGGAACACTGAAGCTTTCTTT.

The CDR3 sequence: CASSLVPSSYNSPLHF. In DNA form, the CDR3 reads TGTGCCAGCAGTCTAGTTCCGAGCTCCTATAATTCACCCCTCCACTTT. The rearrangement uses TRBV7-2 and TRBJ1-6; D is undetermined. V lost 6 bases to trimming and J lost 0 bases, with 12 bases between them. The germline gives CDR1 SGHTA, CDR2 FQGNSA. The CDR3 consists of 16 residues.

The gene calls are TRBV7-6 and TRBJ2-3; 8 bases line up with TRBD2. V was pared by 5 bases and J by 0 bases, with 7 bases of the junction left unmatched. The CDR3 runs to 16 residues. Germline V CDR1 and CDR2: SGHVS, FNYEAQ. The CDR3 protein is CASSTRGGRSTDTQYF. The CDR3 region has the DNA TGTGCCAGCAGCACTCGGGGGGGCCGAAGCACAGATACGCAGTATTTT.

The rearrangement joins TRBV4-3 to TRBJ1-1; D not resolved. Germline V lookup: CDR1 LGHNA, CDR2 YSLEER. CDR3 length equals 14 residues. Trimming shortened V by 1 base and J by 1 base, and 7 bases separated the two germline ends. This CDR3 is CASSQATGNTEAFF. For the CDR3, the DNA is TGCGCCAGCAGCCAAGCGACGGGGAACACTGAAGCTTTCTTT.

This rearrangement joins TRBV9 to TRBJ1-1, with 10 bases lining up with TRBD1. The CDR3 is made up of 15 amino acids. Germline V gives CDR1 SGDLS, CDR2 YYNGEE. Trimming took 4 bases from V and 5 from J; bases not matched to a gene: 8. CDR3 sequence: CASSRTGGKFTEAFF. The CDR3 bases are TGTGCCAGCAGCAGGACAGGGGGGAAATTTACTGAAGCTTTCTTT.

Concerning this clone itself: One base away lies a much larger clone, so this may be a sequencing read error. The chain has TRBV6-1 and TRBJ1-2, with D perhaps TRBD1 (6 bases). Trimming left V 1 base short and J 4 bases short, with 7 bases between. This CDR3 is 13 amino acids long. Germline CDR1 is MNHNS and CDR2 is SASEGT. The CDR3 is CASSEGTAYGYTF. The DNA for the CDR3 is TGTGCCAGCAGTGAAGGGACAGCCTATGGCTACACCTTC.

J is TRBJ1-3 and V is TRBV19; D not resolved. This CDR3 spans 13 amino acids. Trimming cost V 5 bases and J 0 bases, with 5 bases left between them. Germline V gene data show CDR1 as LNHDA and CDR2 as SQIVND (reference sequence). The CDR3 coding sequence is TGTGCCAGTAGTTCGGGCTCTGGAAACACCATATATTTT. Its translation: CASSSGSGNTIYF.

CDR3 coding DNA: TGTGCCTGGAGTGTAAGGGACATCTCTGGAAACACCATATATTTT. The encoded protein is CAWSVRDISGNTIYF. The rearrangement links TRBV30 to TRBJ1-3, with D perhaps matching TRBD1 (6 bases). Germline loops: CDR1 GTSNPN, CDR2 SVGIG (reference sequence). There are 15 residues in the CDR3. Trimming shortened V by 0 bases and J by 0 bases, and 9 bases separated the two germline ends. The whole variable domain, remainder taken from reference TRBV30 and TRBJ1-3, is SQTIHQWPATLVQPVGSPLSLECTVEGTSNPNLYWYRQAAGRGLQLLFYSVGIGQISSEVPQNLSASRPQDRQFILSSKKLLLSDSGFYLCAWSVRDISGNTIYFGEGSWLTVV.

The chain has TRBV19 and TRBJ1-1; TRBD1 aligns across 7 bases. Germline CDR1 is LNHDA and CDR2 is SQIVND (reference sequence). With 7 bases clipped from V and 1 base from J, the junction kept 9 bases outside the gene matches. The CDR3 spans 15 residues. The DNA of the CDR3 is TGTGCCAGTACCCCCCCGGGACAGCCGAACACTGAAGCTTTCTTT. It codes for CASTPPGQPNTEAFF.

The chain employs TRBV21-1 and TRBJ1-1; TRBD1 was called by the table and not checked on the DNA. TRBV21-1 is a listed pseudogene. The CDR3 is made up of 15 amino acids. DNA for the CDR3: TGTGCCAGCAGCGCCAACGGCAGGGTGTACACTGAAGCTTTCTTT. This gives the protein CASSANGRVYTEAFF.

V is TRBV18 and J is TRBJ1-3; the D gene is possibly TRBD1 (5 bases). There are 15 residues in the CDR3. Trimming removed 6 bases at V and 0 bases at J, with 12 bases between. Germline CDR1 is KGHSH and CDR2 is LQKENI. In DNA, the CDR3 is TGTGCCAGCTCTGGCCCTCAGGGCTCTGGAAACACCATATATTTT. This translates into CASSGPQGSGNTIYF. The full variable domain, with the rest looked up from reference TRBV18 and TRBJ1-3, is NAGVMQNPRHLVRRRGQEARLRCSPMKGHSHVYWYRQLPEEGLKFMVYLQKENIIDESGMPKERFSAEFPKEGPSILRIQQVVRGDSAAYFCASSGPQGSGNTIYFGEGSWLTVV.

This chain uses TRBV6-5 with TRBJ1-4, with 8 bases that match TRBD1. This CDR3 region has 16 residues. V was clipped by 0 bases and J by 9 bases; unmatched bases: 9. CDR1 and CDR2 (germline): MNHEY, SVGAGI. CDR3 region: CASSYSNAGQGKKLFF. DNA of the CDR3: TGTGCCAGCAGTTACTCGAACGCCGGACAGGGTAAAAAACTGTTTTTT.

The chain uses TRBV6-5 and TRBJ2-2; no clear D. This CDR3 has 13 amino acids. The germline gives CDR1 MNHEY, CDR2 SVGAGI. Deletions cut 4 bases from V and 5 bases from J, with 8 bases between. In nucleotides, the CDR3 is TGTGCCAGCAGTTTACACAGTACCGGGGAGCTGTTTTTT. Translated: CASSLHSTGELFF.

This clone was detected only a few times. This chain links TRBV19 with TRBJ2-6, with unresolved D. The CDR3 consists of 14 residues. V lost 5 bases, J lost 0 bases, and 5 bases lay in between. Germline values: CDR1 LNHDA, CDR2 SQIVND (reference sequence). This CDR3 is CASSFISGANVLTF. In DNA form, the CDR3 reads TGTGCCAGTAGTTTTATCTCTGGGGCCAACGTCCTGACTTTC. The variable domain in full, completed from reference TRBV19 and TRBJ2-6, reads DGGITQSPKYLFRKEGQNVTLSCEQNLNHDAMYWYRQDPGQGLRLIYYSQIVNDFQKGDIAEGYSVSREKKESFPLTVTSAQKNPTAFYLCASSFISGANVLTFGAGSRLTVL.